The rows below give T cell receptor beta chains drawn from one sample of a study of blood T cells in healthy people across ages. One entry per CDR3 protein, called by TCRdb with MiXCR from the 5' RACE reads. The sample includes around 1.5 million distinct CDR3 sequences, roughly 32% of them seen just once. The source material was blood. These receptors originate from a woman aged 30 to 39 in good health. Each CDR3 is given with its conserved first and last residue. Each record gives: J gene, V gene, D gene, clone size, CDR3 DNA, CDR3 protein. A D gene is named only where the DNA matches it firmly. Expanded clones get a size class; other rows say once, few or many, or leave the size out.

>TRBJ2-7|TRBV20-1|.|.
TGCAGTGCCGCCCCGTACGGACGGGAAAGCTCCTACGAGCAGTACTTC
CSAAPYGRESSYEQYF
>TRBJ2-5|TRBV20-1|.|many
TGCAGTGGGAGGGTGGGGGCTGAGGCGGAGACCCAGTACTTC
CSGRVGAEAETQYF
>TRBJ1-6|TRBV18|.|few
TGTGCCAGCTCACCACCGACAGGAGATAATTCACCCCTCCACTTT
CASSPPTGDNSPLHF
>TRBJ1-1|TRBV29-1|.|once
TGCAGCGTTGAAGGCAGACGGAATAATGAAGCTTTCTTT
CSVEGRRNNEAFF
>TRBJ2-4|TRBV24-1|TRBD1|few
TGTGCCGCCGAGGACAGGGTCGACAAAAACATTCAGTACTTC
CAAEDRVDKNIQYF
>TRBJ1-6|TRBV10-2|.|.
TGCGCCAGCAGTGAGTCGACAGGACATTCACCCCTCCACTTT
CASSESTGHSPLHF
>TRBJ2-1|TRBV5-1|TRBD2|.
TGCGCCAGCAGGAGGACTAGCGGGAGTGTCCATGAGCAGTTCTTC
CASRRTSGSVHEQFF
>TRBJ2-5|TRBV18|TRBD2|many
TGTGCCAGCTCACTAGGACTAGCGGAATCGGAGACCCAGTACTTC
CASSLGLAESETQYF
>TRBJ2-1|TRBV12-3/TRBV12-4|.|.
TGTGCCAGCAGCCCAGGTCGGGGGGCACGGTACAATGAGCAGTTCTTC
CASSPGRGARYNEQFF
>TRBJ2-5|TRBV7-9|TRBD1|few
TGTGCCAGCAGCCCGGGGACAGGGCTGTTAGAGACCCAGTACTTC
CASSPGTGLLETQYF
>TRBJ2-3|TRBV11-3|.|.
TGTGCCAGCAGCCTGCGGGCCGTAGATACGCAGTATTTT
CASSLRAVDTQYF
>TRBJ2-5|TRBV11-2|.|.
TGTGCCAGCAGCTTAGACAGCATGACCGGGGAGACCCAGTACTTC
CASSLDSMTGETQYF
>TRBJ2-7|TRBV10-2|.|.
TGCGCCAGCAGTGAGTCTGGGGGACTCCCCTACGAGCAGTACTTC
CASSESGGLPYEQYF
>TRBJ2-1|TRBV4-1|.|many
TGCGCCAGCAGCCAAGTACTGGCCTCCTACAATGAGCAGTTCTTC
CASSQVLASYNEQFF
>TRBJ2-3|TRBV6-1|TRBD2|.
TGTGCCAGCAGTGAAATCCCAGCGGGAAGCACAGATACGCAGTATTTT
CASSEIPAGSTDTQYF
>TRBJ2-3|TRBV4-1|TRBD2|.
TGCGCCAGCAGCCGCACCAGCGGGGGGGCCGTCGCAGATACGCAGTATTTT
CASSRTSGGAVADTQYF
>TRBJ2-7|TRBV2|.|few
TGTGCCAGCAGGAGGGGGGAGAGCTCCTACGAGCAGTACTTC
CASRRGESSYEQYF
>TRBJ1-2|TRBV5-6|TRBD1|few
TGTGCCAGCAGCACACGGGACAGGCTGATGAGTAGCTACACCTTC
CASSTRDRLMSSYTF
>TRBJ1-6|TRBV15|.|few
TGTGCCACCAGCAGCGAAAGGGCAGATTATAATTCACCCCTCCACTTT
CATSSERADYNSPLHF
>TRBJ2-5|TRBV29-1|TRBD1|few
TGCGGCTCCCGGGACAGCAAAGAGACCCAGTACTTC
CGSRDSKETQYF
>TRBJ2-7|TRBV5-1|.|few
TGCGCCAGCAGCTTGCCCGCAGGAGGGGGCGGCGAGCAGTACTTC
CASSLPAGGGGEQYF
>TRBJ1-1|TRBV12-3/TRBV12-4|.|.
TGTGCCAGCAGTTCCGGCCCTCTTTGGGGGTGGAACACTGAAGCTTTCTTT
CASSSGPLWGWNTEAFF
>TRBJ1-5|TRBV20-1|.|.
TGCAGTGCGTGGGGCCCAGGAGGCAATCAGCCCCAGCATTTT
CSAWGPGGNQPQHF
>TRBJ1-5|TRBV27|.|.
TGTGCCAGCAGTCTGAGGCCAGGGAATTCCAATCAGCCCCAGCATTTT
CASSLRPGNSNQPQHF
>TRBJ1-1|TRBV12-3/TRBV12-4|TRBD1|few
TGTGCCAGCAGTTTTAGTCAGGGGGCTGAAGCTTTCTTT
CASSFSQGAEAFF
>TRBJ2-3|TRBV29-1|TRBD2|.
TGCAGCGTTGAGACAGGGGCACTAGCGGGGGGGCCGTGGGATACGCAGTATTTT
CSVETGALAGGPWDTQYF
>TRBJ2-1|TRBV20-1|TRBD2|few
TGCAGTGCTAGTGGGGTTAGCGGGACGCCGCCAAATGAGCAGTTCTTC
CSASGVSGTPPNEQFF
>TRBJ2-1|TRBV2|.|.
TGTGCCAGCAGTGAACTTTACAATGAGCGGTTCTTC
CASSELYNERFF
>TRBJ2-5|TRBV29-1|.|many
TGCAGCGTTGACGGAGCGGGCACGGAAGACTGGGAGACCCAGTACTTC
CSVDGAGTEDWETQYF
>TRBJ1-2|TRBV4-1|TRBD1|few
TGCGCCAGCAGCCAAGAGGGGAAGGGGGCGACGAGGTATGGCTACACCTTC
CASSQEGKGATRYGYTF
>TRBJ2-1|TRBV7-2|TRBD2|.
TGTGCCAGCAGCATGACTAGCGGGGGGCTCTACAATGAGCAGTTCTTC
CASSMTSGGLYNEQFF
>TRBJ1-2|TRBV6-5|TRBD1|.
TGTGCCAGCAGTAGACAGGGGCTTAACTATGGCTACACCTTC
CASSRQGLNYGYTF
>TRBJ2-1|TRBV5-1|TRBD2|many
TGCGCCAGCAGCTCCCCACGAGGGACTAGCGCTAGTAACTCCTACAATGAGCAGTTCTTC
CASSSPRGTSASNSYNEQFF
>TRBJ2-5|TRBV7-9|TRBD2|few
TGTGCCAGCAGCTCGAGACTAGCGGGAGTGAGAGAGACCCAGTACTTC
CASSSRLAGVRETQYF
>TRBJ1-4|TRBV4-1|TRBD1|.
TGCGCCAGCAGCGCTCGGGACAGGGGGTCTCTCAAACTGTTTTTT
CASSARDRGSLKLFF
>TRBJ2-1|TRBV15|TRBD2|.
TGTGCCACCAGCGGACTAGCGGGACGAGTGGATGAGCGGTTCTTC
CATSGLAGRVDERFF
>TRBJ2-5|TRBV5-4|.|few
TGTGCCAGCAGGGCGGGGATACAGGAGACCCAGTACTTC
CASRAGIQETQYF
>TRBJ2-7|TRBV11-2|TRBD2|.
TGTGCCAGCAGCTTAGAACTAGCGTGGTACGAGCAGTACTTC
CASSLELAWYEQYF
>TRBJ2-1|TRBV7-9|.|.
TGTGCCAGCAGCTCCACAGGGACTGAAGGGACCCAGTTCTTC
CASSSTGTEGTQFF
>TRBJ2-2|TRBV4-1|.|.
TGCGCCAGCAGATCTGGCGGAGGGGCGAACACCGGGGAGCTGTTTTTT
CASRSGGGANTGELFF
>TRBJ2-7|TRBV29-1|.|.
TGCAGCGTTGTCTTTATCCTACGGGACCCCTACGAGCAGTACTTC
CSVVFILRDPYEQYF
>TRBJ2-1|TRBV2|TRBD2|.
TGTGCCTGCAGTTCTAGCGGGGGTAAGGAGTTCTTC
CACSSSGGKEFF
>TRBJ2-7|TRBV28|TRBD2|few
TGTGCCAGCTTGACTAGCGGGAGAGCCGAGCAGTACTTC
CASLTSGRAEQYF
>TRBJ2-3|TRBV9|TRBD2|few
TGTGCCAGCAGCGTAACTAGCGGGAGAGCAGATACGCAGTATTTT
CASSVTSGRADTQYF
>TRBJ2-4|TRBV9|.|.
TGTGCCAGCAGCGAGAGACCGGGACCGAATGACAAAAACATTCAGTACTTC
CASSERPGPNDKNIQYF
>TRBJ2-7|TRBV7-8|TRBD1|.
TGTGCCAGCAGCTTCGAGTCCGGGACAGCGAAAAAAAACTCCTACGAGCAGTACTTC
CASSFESGTAKKNSYEQYF
>TRBJ2-3|TRBV7-9|.|.
TGTGTCAGCAGCTTTGGAGGAGATACGCAGTATTTT
CVSSFGGDTQYF
>TRBJ1-1|TRBV20-1|TRBD1|.
TGCAGTGCTAGAGACCGGGACAGGGCAATACCGAACACTGAAGCTTTCTTT
CSARDRDRAIPNTEAFF
>TRBJ2-5|TRBV27|TRBD2|.
TGTGCCAGCAGTTTATTTTGGCGGGGGGGCCGAGAGACCCAGTACTTC
CASSLFWRGGRETQYF
>TRBJ2-2|TRBV7-3|.|.
.
CASSLTVNTEAFFGQGTGELFF
>TRBJ1-2|TRBV20-1|.|once
TGCAGTGCTAGAGATTCGACCGAGACCTATGGCTACACCTTC
CSARDSTETYGYTF
>TRBJ2-7|TRBV20-1|.|few
TGCAGTGCGGAAGCACCGGGACACAACCTCTACGAGCAGTACTTC
CSAEAPGHNLYEQYF